Below are 12 T cell receptor beta chains sequenced from a single sample in a study of human T cells and chemical hapten exposure. Each CDR3 protein is one row after TCRdb ran MiXCR on the RACE reads. Altogether 60,000 to 65,000 distinct CDR3 sequences are present, approximately 9.9% being singletons, with the ten largest covering roughly 2.1%. Time point given: patch test 3, about 24 weeks after DPC sensitization. As for treatment: therapeutic diphenylcyclopropenone sensitization with weekly scalp DPC. Specimen: whole blood, collected in connection with sensitization to the hapten diphenylcyclopropenone (DPC). These TCRs come from a woman aged 30 to 39 with alopecia areata. Some clones in this sample may be carry-over from other donors' samples.

CDR3 nucleotides: TGCAGCGCCGCACTCTCGAGTGAAGCTTTCTTT. It translates to CSAALSSEAFF. The chain is built from TRBV29-1 and TRBJ1-1, with D hard to call. The V gene lost 7 bases and the J gene lost 7 bases, with 13 bases spanning the gap. The CDR3 spans 11 residues. Per germline, CDR1 SQVTM and CDR2 ANQGSEA.

At least ten counts were recorded for this clonotype. This rearrangement joins TRBV7-8 to TRBJ2-1; D might be TRBD1 or TRBD2, each matching 5 bases. CDR1 and CDR2 (germline): SGHVS, FQNEAQ. This CDR3 has 13 amino acids. V dropped 5 bases and J dropped 14 bases, with 19 bases sitting between them. The chain's CDR3 is CASSPVRDAEEFF. CDR3 sequence (DNA): TGTGCCAGCAGCCCAGTCCGGGACGCAGAAGAGTTCTTC. Looking up the rest from reference TRBV7-8 and TRBJ2-1 gives the full variable domain: GAGVSQSPRYKVAKRGQDVALRCDPISGHVSLFWYQQALGQGPEFLTYFQNEAQLDKSGLPSDRFFAERPEGSVSTLKIQRTQQEDSAVYLCASSPVRDAEEFFGPGTRLTVL.

The chain links TRBV20-1 to TRBJ2-5; D may be TRBD1 or TRBD2 (5 bases each). Germline V gene data show CDR1 as DFQATT and CDR2 as SNEGSKA (reference sequence). The CDR3 runs 15 residues. V was pared by 4 bases and J by 1 base, with 16 bases between. CDR3 residues: CSATRGAGTQETQYF. The CDR3, as DNA: TGCAGTGCTACCCGCGGAGCCGGGACCCAAGAGACCCAGTACTTC.

This clonotype was observed many times. The chain recombines TRBV29-1 with TRBJ1-1; D remains ambiguous. Germline V gene lookup returns CDR1 SQVTM and CDR2 ANQGSEA. The CDR3 length is 13 residues. V was trimmed by 2 bases and J by 0 bases, leaving 7 bases between them. CDR3 DNA sequence: TGCAGCGTTGAACGGCGGTTGAACACTGAAGCTTTCTTT. This encodes CSVERRLNTEAFF.

This clonotype was seen at least ten times. This rearrangement joins TRBV12-3 or TRBV12-4 to TRBJ1-2; TRBD1 aligns across 9 bases. The length of the CDR3 is 13 residues. V dropped 4 bases and J dropped 7; count of bases not matched to a gene: 4. For the CDR3, the DNA is TGTGCCAGCAGTTCACAGGGGGCGACTGGCTACACCTTC. This sequence encodes CASSSQGATGYTF.

This clonotype has just a few counts. The chain recombines TRBV12-3 or TRBV12-4 with TRBJ1-5; 8 nucleotides align to TRBD1. The CDR3 length is 17 residues. With 6 bases clipped from V and 1 base from J, the junction kept 11 bases outside the gene matches. The CDR3 here is CASSPGSTGGSNQPQHF. The CDR3 region has the DNA TGTGCCAGCAGCCCAGGCTCTACAGGGGGAAGCAATCAGCCCCAGCATTTT.

The rearrangement joins TRBV7-3 to TRBJ2-5, with D unresolved. The CDR3 runs to 15 residues. The germline gives CDR1 SGHTA, CDR2 FQGTGA. Deletions cut 2 bases from V and 3 bases from J, with 13 bases between. The CDR3 DNA follows: TGTGCCAGCAGCTTACTACGAGAGTTGGAAGAGACCCAGTACTTC. This encodes CASSLLRELEETQYF.

This chain uses TRBV12-3 or TRBV12-4 with TRBJ2-5, with D perhaps being TRBD1 or TRBD2 (5 bases each). Deletions cut 5 bases from V and 0 bases from J, with 10 bases between. The CDR3 length is 14 residues. CDR3: CASSTPGHQETQYF. CDR3 coding DNA: TGTGCCAGCAGTACTCCGGGACACCAAGAGACCCAGTACTTC.

This sequence joins TRBV7-9 and TRBJ2-5; 9 bases are shared with TRBD2. V was clipped by 5 bases and J by 7 bases; unmatched bases: 11. CDR1 is SEHNR and CDR2 is FQNEAQ in the germline V gene (reference sequence). The CDR3 is 15 amino acids. The DNA for the CDR3 is TGTGCCAGCAGCACCAGTAGCGGGGGCCCCGCGACCCAGTACTTC. It is translated as CASSTSSGGPATQYF.

This clonotype was found a few times. The chain employs TRBV29-1 and TRBJ2-7; 7 bases match TRBD1. Trimming removed 6 bases from V and 2 bases from J; junction bases left unmatched: 10. The CDR3 consists of 14 residues. The germline CDR1 and CDR2 sequences are SQVTM and ANQGSEA. The CDR3: CSVLRDSGAYEQYF. The DNA of the CDR3 is TGCAGCGTCCTCCGGGACAGTGGTGCCTACGAGCAGTACTTC.

The rearrangement links TRBV12-3 or TRBV12-4 to TRBJ2-2; D tentatively reads TRBD1 or TRBD2 (6 bases each). Trimming cost V 5 bases and J 0 bases, with 10 bases left between them. The CDR3 totals 15 residues. CDR3 loop: CASSKGGANTGELFF. CDR3 DNA sequence: TGTGCCAGCAGTAAGGGGGGCGCGAACACCGGGGAGCTGTTTTTT.

This chain joins TRBV30 and TRBJ2-7; D is possibly TRBD1 or TRBD2 (5 bases each). Germline-derived CDR1 and CDR2 are GTSNPN and SVGIG (reference sequence). This CDR3 contains 16 residues. The V end was cut by 0 bases, the J end by 1 base, with 16 bases between. The CDR3 loop is CAWSVHPGTDSYEQYF. Written as DNA, the CDR3 is TGTGCCTGGAGTGTACACCCTGGGACGGATTCCTACGAGCAGTACTTC. The complete variable domain, with remaining parts taken from reference TRBV30 and TRBJ2-7, reads SQTIHQWPATLVQPVGSPLSLECTVEGTSNPNLYWYRQAAGRGLQLLFYSVGIGQISSEVPQNLSASRPQDRQFILSSKKLLLSDSGFYLCAWSVHPGTDSYEQYFGPGTRLTVT.